This TCR beta chain is from a study of tumor-infiltrating lymphocytes in localized non-small cell lung cancer. Looking at the study overall: Several tumor histologies, both smoking statuses, and some post-neoadjuvant chemotherapy samples were included. Tumor tissue and non-adjacent uninvolved lung came from each patient.

This clone occurred once. The antigen is unknown. Sequencing was performed with immunoSEQ multiplex PCR; in TCRdb, only in-frame clones are kept and a portion is missing. The table shows more than 7,000 clones, with 68% occurring only once. Study-level points and caveats: No T-cell fraction difference was seen between IM1 and IM2 tumors. Technical variation could not be separated from intratumor heterogeneity here.

This CDR3 has 15 amino acids. Looked up from germline, CDR1 is LNHDA and CDR2 is SQIVND (reference sequence). The germline V and J ends were trimmed by 3 bases and 0 bases, with 11 bases remaining between them. Sequencing used uninvolved lung tissue not adjacent to the tumor. This TCR was recovered from a human donor with non-small cell lung cancer. The J gene is TRBJ1-1, the V gene TRBV19; D remains ambiguous. The CDR3 coding sequence is TGTGCCAGTAGTATTTCAGTAAACATGAACACTGAAGCTTTCTTT. Protein: CASSISVNMNTEAFF.